Listed below are T cell receptor beta chains from one sample, sequenced in a study of blood T cell repertoires in COVID-19. Assay used: immunoSEQ multiplex PCR; TCRdb lists only in-frame clones, some missing. The data contain around 230,000 clones, about 87% of them singletons. Sequencing was carried out using PBMCs or T cells enriched from blood (not recorded which). Receptor source: a woman aged 25 to 39 who had recovered from COVID-19. The CDR3 runs from the conserved cysteine through the conserved F or W. D genes are given only for firm matches. Clone size appears in some rows only: once, few, many, or a class for an expanded clone.

cdr3_aa cdr3_nt j_call clone_size d_call v_call
CASSPPTGSSNTEAFF TGTGCCAGCTCACCACCGACAGGTTCCAGCAACACTGAAGCTTTCTTT TRBJ1-1 NA NA TRBV18
CASRPPGVGGYTF TGTGCCAGCAGACCCCCAGGGGTGGGTGGCTACACCTTC TRBJ1-2 NA NA TRBV6-5
CATSDSSGVTDTQYF TGTGCCACCAGTGATTCTTCAGGGGTAACAGATACGCAGTATTTT TRBJ2-3 NA NA TRBV24-1
CASSVTATNTGELFF TGTGCCAGCAGCGTAACAGCTACGAACACCGGGGAGCTGTTTTTT TRBJ2-2 NA NA TRBV9
CASSIDRGHSPLHF TGTGCCAGTAGTATAGACAGGGGGCATTCACCCCTCCACTTT TRBJ1-6 NA TRBD1 TRBV19
CASSRTTTGLHNSPLHF TGTGCCAGCAGCCGTACAACCACAGGGCTTCATAATTCACCCCTCCACTTT TRBJ1-6 NA NA TRBV3-1/TRBV3-2
CASSPGGVQETQYF TGTGCCAGCTCACCAGGGGGGGTTCAAGAGACCCAGTACTTC TRBJ2-5 NA TRBD2 TRBV18
CASSVSERGTGELFF TGTGCCAGCAGCGTTTCGGAGCGGGGAACCGGGGAGCTGTTTTTT TRBJ2-2 NA TRBD2 TRBV4-2
CASSQDGQGGRVYTGELFF TGCGCCAGCAGCCAAGATGGACAGGGAGGAAGGGTCTACACCGGGGAGCTGTTTTTT TRBJ2-2 few TRBD1 TRBV4-1
CASSLYRGSYNEQFF TGTGCCAGCAGCCTTTACAGGGGTTCCTACAATGAGCAGTTCTTC TRBJ2-1 NA TRBD1 TRBV3-1/TRBV3-2
CASSLPQGYQGGYTF TGTGCCAGCAGCTTACCCCAGGGGTATCAAGGTGGCTACACCTTC TRBJ1-2 NA NA TRBV7-2
CASRGSEKLFF TGTGCCAGCAGGGGGAGTGAAAAACTGTTTTTT TRBJ1-4 NA NA TRBV3-1/TRBV3-2
CASSQGQGAGIEQFF TGTGCCAGCAGCCAAGGGCAGGGGGCGGGTATTGAGCAGTTCTTC TRBJ2-1 NA TRBD1 TRBV14
CASSYSLGTVSYEQYF TGTGCCAGCAGTTACTCATTAGGGACAGTCTCCTACGAGCAGTACTTC TRBJ2-7 NA TRBD1 TRBV6-5
CASSTGNTDTQYF TGTGCCAGCAGCACAGGGAACACAGATACGCAGTATTTT TRBJ2-3 NA NA TRBV7-2
CASSLTGNNSPLHF TGTGCCAGCAGCTTAACAGGGAACAATTCACCCCTCCACTTT TRBJ1-6 NA NA TRBV11-1
CASSGQQGADQPQHF TGTGCCAGCAGCGGACAACAGGGGGCAGATCAGCCCCAGCATTTT TRBJ1-5 NA TRBD1 TRBV14
CASSVQGSSYNEQFF TGTGCCAGCAGCGTACAGGGATCCTCCTACAATGAGCAGTTCTTC TRBJ2-1 NA NA TRBV9
CASAPFGEGYGYTF TGTGCCAGCGCCCCTTTTGGGGAGGGGTATGGCTACACCTTC TRBJ1-2 NA NA TRBV25-1
CASRLGTDTNEQFF TGTGCCAGCAGGTTGGGAACGGACACCAATGAGCAGTTCTTC TRBJ2-1 NA NA TRBV5-4
CASSSGLVSEQYF TGTGCCAGCAGCTCGGGACTAGTCTCCGAGCAGTACTTC TRBJ2-7 NA TRBD2 TRBV12-3/TRBV12-4
CASSQEYTGGLSYEQYF TGCGCCAGCAGCCAAGAATACACGGGGGGGCTCTCCTACGAGCAGTACTTC TRBJ2-7 NA TRBD2 TRBV4-1
CASSTGAGRDTQYF TGCGCCAGCAGTACAGGGGCCGGCAGAGATACGCAGTATTTT TRBJ2-3 NA TRBD1 TRBV4-3
CASSYSNSPLHF TGCGCCAGCAGTTACAGTAATTCACCCCTCCACTTT TRBJ1-6 NA NA TRBV10-1
CASSLAGGAGGYTF TGTGCCAGCAGCTTAGCAGGGGGCGCGGGAGGCTACACCTTC TRBJ1-2 NA TRBD1 TRBV7-2
CASSFVSNTEAFF TGTGCCAGCAGTTTTGTCTCGAACACTGAAGCTTTCTTT TRBJ1-1 NA NA TRBV12-3/TRBV12-4
CASSLPGGPETQYF TGTGCCAGCAGCTTGCCGGGGGGGCCGGAGACCCAGTACTTC TRBJ2-5 once TRBD2 TRBV7-2
CATPGGADTQYF TGTGCCACCCCCGGAGGGGCAGATACGCAGTATTTT TRBJ2-3 NA NA TRBV2
CASSYKDKHQPQHF TGTGCCAGCAGTTATAAGGACAAGCATCAGCCCCAGCATTTT TRBJ1-5 NA NA TRBV6-2/TRBV6-3
CSVGGQGEGQYF TGCAGCGTTGGGGGACAGGGAGAAGGGCAGTACTTC TRBJ2-7 once TRBD1 TRBV29-1
CASSLRGSATNEKLFF TGTGCCAGCAGCCTAAGGGGATCCGCAACTAATGAAAAACTGTTTTTT TRBJ1-4 few NA TRBV9
CASSLEGAEGVLRAFF TGTGCCAGCAGCTTAGAAGGGGCGGAGGGAGTCTTAAGGGCTTTCTTT TRBJ1-1 NA NA TRBV7-2
CASSSWGTSGENTGELFF TGTGCCAGCAGCTCGTGGGGGACTAGCGGGGAGAACACCGGGGAGCTGTTTTTT TRBJ2-2 NA TRBD2 TRBV7-2
CASSQGQVMETQYF TGTGCCAGCAGCCAAGGACAGGTTATGGAGACCCAGTACTTC TRBJ2-5 NA NA TRBV14
CASSLAPRGDTQYF TGTGCCAGCAGCTTAGCCCCCCGGGGAGATACGCAGTATTTT TRBJ2-3 NA NA TRBV7-2
CASARGGTDTQYF TGCGCCAGCGCGCGCGGGGGGACAGATACGCAGTATTTT TRBJ2-3 NA TRBD2 TRBV10-2
CASSRTDRYNEQFF TGTGCCAGCAGCCGAACGGACAGATACAATGAGCAGTTCTTC TRBJ2-1 NA NA TRBV4-2
CASSAGQGQETQYF TGTGCCAGCAGCGCAGGACAGGGCCAAGAGACCCAGTACTTC TRBJ2-5 NA TRBD1 TRBV7-2
CASSAPEVTGLGEKLFF TGTGCCAGCAGCGCACCCGAAGTGACAGGGTTAGGAGAAAAACTGTTTTTT TRBJ1-4 once TRBD1 TRBV9
CATSRGLAYEQYF TGTGCCACCAGCAGAGGTCTAGCCTACGAGCAGTACTTC TRBJ2-7 once NA TRBV15
CASRSGDASPLHF TGTGCCAGCAGGTCAGGGGATGCTTCACCCCTCCACTTT TRBJ1-6 once NA TRBV27
CASSVGGTTYNEQFF TGTGCCAGCAGCGTAGGGGGGACTACGTACAATGAGCAGTTCTTC TRBJ2-1 NA TRBD2 TRBV9
CASSVQGVDTQYF TGTGCCAGCAGCGTACAGGGGGTAGATACGCAGTATTTT TRBJ2-3 NA TRBD1 TRBV9
CASRNSGGWTEAFF TGTGCCAGCAGGAATAGCGGGGGGTGGACTGAAGCTTTCTTT TRBJ1-1 NA NA TRBV6-5
CASRGQGNYGYTF TGTGCCAGCAGGGGACAGGGGAACTATGGCTACACCTTC TRBJ1-2 NA TRBD1 TRBV6-6
CASSQDGTASYEQYF TGCGCCAGCAGCCAGGACGGGACAGCCTCCTACGAGCAGTACTTC TRBJ2-7 NA TRBD1 TRBV4-3
CASSMWGQENEAFF TGTGCCAGTAGTATGTGGGGACAGGAAAATGAAGCTTTCTTT TRBJ1-1 once TRBD1 TRBV19